The entry that follows covers one TCR beta chain sequence. The sample comes from a study of cytomegalovirus exposure and HLA in healthy donors. Vbeta (60) and Jbeta (13) primers were used in the PCR. Repertoires were generated with immunoSEQ multiplex PCR, while TCRdb's copy carries only in-frame clones and drops some. Of 110,000 or so clones listed, around 79% were seen once; the top ten hold more than 1.4%. Material: PBMCs. The sequence came from a young woman in good health and CMV-seronegative.

The CDR3 region has the DNA TGTGCCAGCCTAACAAACCCGGAGTTAACAGGGGAGTTGGGGCAGTACTTC. Residues: CASLTNPELTGELGQYF. The rearrangement joins TRBV27 to TRBJ2-7; 7 nucleotides match TRBD1. Germline V gene sequence: CDR1 MNHEY, CDR2 SMNVEV (reference sequence). There are 17 residues in the CDR3. J gave up 9 bases and V 8 bases, and 25 bases lay outside the gene matches.